This TCR beta chain appears in the sequencing data of a study of Graves' ophthalmopathy and Graves' hyperthyroidism. Study-level information: Pretreatment peripheral blood was obtained at initial diagnosis.

This clonotype appeared many times. PBMCs were isolated by Ficoll-Paque density gradient centrifugation, using approximately 11 ml of fresh peripheral blood as the starting material. From RNA, the CDR3 regions of TCR beta chains were amplified and sequenced. Scientists carried out first-round RT-PCR using HTBI primers and then a second-round multiplex PCR. TCRdb re-called the multiplex PCR reads with MiXCR, one entry per CDR3 protein. The table lists about 420,000 distinct CDR3 sequences, roughly 21% of them singletons. The TCR was taken from a woman between 18 and 29 years old with stable Graves' hyperthyroidism. The sequenced sample was peripheral blood.

CDR3 in DNA: TGCAGTGCTTCTAGCGTACAAGAGACCCAGTACTTC. This sequence encodes CSASSVQETQYF. This chain joins TRBV20-1 and TRBJ2-5, with D tentatively TRBD2 (6 bases). The germline V gene has CDR1 DFQATT and CDR2 SNEGSKA (reference sequence). The length of the CDR3 is 12 residues. V dropped 5 bases and J dropped 2 bases, with 9 bases sitting between them.